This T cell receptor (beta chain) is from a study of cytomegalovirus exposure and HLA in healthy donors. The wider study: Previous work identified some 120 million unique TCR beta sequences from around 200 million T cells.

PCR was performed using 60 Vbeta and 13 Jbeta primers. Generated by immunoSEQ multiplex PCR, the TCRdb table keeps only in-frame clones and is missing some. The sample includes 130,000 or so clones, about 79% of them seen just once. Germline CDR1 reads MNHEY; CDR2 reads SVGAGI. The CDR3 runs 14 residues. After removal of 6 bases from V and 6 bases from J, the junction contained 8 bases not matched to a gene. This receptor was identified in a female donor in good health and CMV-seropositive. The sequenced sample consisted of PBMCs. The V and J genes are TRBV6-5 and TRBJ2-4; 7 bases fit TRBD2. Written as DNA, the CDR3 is TGTGCCAGCAGCTCAGGGCCGGGGGGAAACATTCAGTACTTC. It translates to CASSSGPGGNIQYF.